A single sample is the source of the 10 T cell receptor beta chains below, sequenced in a study of CD8+ T cells in alopecia areata. Treatment reported: oral pan-JAK inhibitor, 5-10 mg twice daily. Reverse transcription of extracted RNA yielded cDNA, which provided the sequencing template. Method: immunoSEQ multiplex PCR; TCRdb's copy keeps in-frame clones and lacks some. The repertoire has some 190,000 clones, roughly 46% of them found once; the top ten carry about 9.5%. Sequenced here: CD8+ T cells sorted from blood, sampled around week 54, from a patient treated with tofacitinib. Source of these receptors: a human donor with alopecia areata.

The chain carries TRBV15 and TRBJ1-2, with TRBD1 matching over 9 bases. Germline V lookup: CDR1 LNHNV, CDR2 YYDKDF (reference sequence). The CDR3 extends over 15 amino acids. Trimming removed 2 bases from V and 6 bases from J; junction bases left unmatched: 7. CDR3 in amino acids: CATSRPGTGLHGYTF. DNA for the CDR3: TGTGCCACCAGCAGACCGGGGACAGGGCTTCATGGCTACACCTTC.

This chain uses TRBV2 with TRBJ2-7; D is unresolved. The CDR3 has 12 residues. V was pared by 1 base and J by 3 bases, with 4 bases between. The V gene's germline CDR1 is SNHLY and CDR2 FYNNEI. CDR3: CASSEDHYEQYF. The CDR3 DNA reads TGTGCCAGCAGTGAAGATCACTACGAGCAGTACTTC.

This clone has a handful of counts. Likely a read error: the CDR3 ends without its conserved phenylalanine or tryptophan. The DNA is omitted, as the CDR3 cannot be located on it reliably, and the CDR3 follows TCRdb's listing. The chain joins TRBV5-6 to TRBJ2-3; TRBD2 reflects the table's D call only, with no check against the DNA. The germline V gene has CDR1 SGHDT and CDR2 YYEEEE. The CDR3 length equals 12 residues, ends included. The CDR3 loop reads CASSSGPGTPAG.

This clone was detected only a few times. The chain recombines TRBV6-5 with TRBJ2-7; weak D call: TRBD1 (5 bases). V was cut by 6 bases and J by 2 bases, with 17 bases left in between. The CDR3 is made up of 15 amino acids. CDR1 is MNHEY and CDR2 is SVGAGI in the germline V gene. The CDR3 loop reads CASRDPSDKTYEQYF. CDR3 coding DNA: TGTGCCAGCAGGGACCCCTCGGACAAGACCTACGAGCAGTACTTC.

V is TRBV10-2 and J is TRBJ2-3; the D gene is possibly TRBD1 (6 bases). Germline lookup yields CDR1 WSHSY and CDR2 SAAADI. This CDR3 region has 14 residues. V lost 8 bases, J lost 4 bases, and 16 bases lay in between. Here the CDR3 reads CASGQGRRPDTQYF. In DNA, the CDR3 is TGCGCCAGCGGTCAGGGGCGTCGCCCAGATACGCAGTATTTT.

A few counts support this clone. CDR3 residues: CASSPWTEHQETQYF. DNA of the CDR3: TGTGCCAGCAGTCCCTGGACAGAACACCAAGAGACCCAGTACTTC. The J gene is TRBJ2-5, the V gene TRBV27, with D perhaps TRBD1 (6 bases). Trimming stripped 5 bases from V and 0 bases from J, with 13 bases between. This CDR3 comprises 15 residues. The germline V gene encodes CDR1 MNHEY and CDR2 SMNVEV (reference sequence).

The chain has TRBV30 and TRBJ1-4; D remains unclear. Germline lookup yields CDR1 GTSNPN and CDR2 SVGIG (reference sequence). V was shortened by 5 bases and J by 0 bases, with 16 bases between the two germline ends. The CDR3 covers 16 residues. CDR3: CAWDHIVWATNEKLFF. CDR3 bases: TGTGCCTGGGACCACATCGTGTGGGCAACTAATGAAAAACTGTTTTTT.

This sequence joins TRBV7-2 and TRBJ2-1, with 13 bases fitting TRBD2. CDR3 length equals 17 residues. CDR1 is SGHTA and CDR2 is FQGNSA in the germline V gene. V was clipped by 3 bases and J by 0 bases; unmatched bases: 2. The chain's CDR3 is CASSLGLAGYSYNEQFF. The CDR3 DNA is TGTGCCAGCAGCTTGGGACTAGCGGGGTACTCCTACAATGAGCAGTTCTTC.

This sequence joins TRBV5-1 and TRBJ2-5; 8 bases agree with TRBD2. This CDR3 has 15 residues. The ends lost 2 bases at V and 2 bases at J; junction bases unmatched: 5. Per the germline V gene, CDR1 is SGHRS and CDR2 is YFSETQ. The CDR3 nucleotides read TGCGCCAGCAGCTTTAGCGGGGCCGCTCAAGAGACCCAGTACTTC. Its protein is CASSFSGAAQETQYF.

The rearrangement joins TRBV29-1 to TRBJ1-2, with D maybe TRBD1 (6 bases). The V end lost 7 bases, the J end lost 8 bases, and 20 bases lay between the germline ends. Per the germline V gene, CDR1 is SQVTM and CDR2 is ANQGSEA. The CDR3 consists of 13 residues. CDR3 residues: CSAAQGTTMGYTF. For the CDR3, the DNA is TGCAGCGCCGCCCAGGGGACCACTATGGGCTACACCTTC.